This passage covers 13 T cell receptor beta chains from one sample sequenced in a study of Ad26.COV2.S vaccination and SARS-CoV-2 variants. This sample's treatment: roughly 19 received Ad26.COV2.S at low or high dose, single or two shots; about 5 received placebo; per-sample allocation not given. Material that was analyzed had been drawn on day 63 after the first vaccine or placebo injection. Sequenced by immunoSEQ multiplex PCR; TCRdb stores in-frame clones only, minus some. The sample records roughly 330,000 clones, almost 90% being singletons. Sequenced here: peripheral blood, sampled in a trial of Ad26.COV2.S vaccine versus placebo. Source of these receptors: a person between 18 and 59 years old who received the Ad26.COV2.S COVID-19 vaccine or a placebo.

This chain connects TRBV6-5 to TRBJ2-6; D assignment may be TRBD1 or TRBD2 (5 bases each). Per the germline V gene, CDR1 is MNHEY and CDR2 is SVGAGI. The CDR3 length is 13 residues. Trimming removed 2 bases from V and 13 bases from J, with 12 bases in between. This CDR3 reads CASSYAGSQVLTF. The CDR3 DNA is TGTGCCAGCAGTTACGCAGGGAGTCAGGTCCTGACTTTC.

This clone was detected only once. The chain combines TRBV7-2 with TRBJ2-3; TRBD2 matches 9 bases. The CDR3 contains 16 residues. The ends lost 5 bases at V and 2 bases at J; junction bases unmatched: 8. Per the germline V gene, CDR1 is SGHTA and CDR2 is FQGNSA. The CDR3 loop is CASSPQSGGYTDTQYF. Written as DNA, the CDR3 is TGTGCCAGCAGCCCCCAGAGCGGGGGGTACACAGATACGCAGTATTTT.

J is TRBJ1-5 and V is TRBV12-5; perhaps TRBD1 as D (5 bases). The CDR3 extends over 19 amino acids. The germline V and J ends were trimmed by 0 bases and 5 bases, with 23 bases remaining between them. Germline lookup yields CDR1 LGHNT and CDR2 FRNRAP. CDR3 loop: CASGLVLGGGGPPHQPQHF. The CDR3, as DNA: TGTGCTAGTGGTTTGGTACTCGGGGGTGGGGGACCCCCTCATCAGCCCCAGCATTTT.

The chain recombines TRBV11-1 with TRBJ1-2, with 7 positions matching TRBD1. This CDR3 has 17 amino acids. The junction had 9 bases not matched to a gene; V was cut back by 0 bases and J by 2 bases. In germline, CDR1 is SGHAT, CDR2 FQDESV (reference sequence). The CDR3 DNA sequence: TGTGCCAGCAGCTTAGCTCACCGGGACAGACTAAACTATGGCTACACCTTC. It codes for CASSLAHRDRLNYGYTF.

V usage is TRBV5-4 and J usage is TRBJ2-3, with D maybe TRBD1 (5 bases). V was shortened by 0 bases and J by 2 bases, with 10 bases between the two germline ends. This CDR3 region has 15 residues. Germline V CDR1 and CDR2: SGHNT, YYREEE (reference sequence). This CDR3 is CASSLGGAYTDTQYF. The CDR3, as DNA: TGTGCCAGCAGCTTGGGGGGCGCTTACACAGATACGCAGTATTTT.

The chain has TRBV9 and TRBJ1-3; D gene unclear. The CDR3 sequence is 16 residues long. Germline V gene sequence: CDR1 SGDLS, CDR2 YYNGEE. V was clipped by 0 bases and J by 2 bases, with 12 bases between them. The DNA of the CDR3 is TGTGCCAGCAGCGTAGCTAGCCGAGTTCCTGGAAACACCATATATTTT. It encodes CASSVASRVPGNTIYF.

The CDR3 loop reads CTSSQPRQGLGQPQHF. CDR3 bases: TGCACCAGCAGCCAACCTAGACAGGGTCTTGGGCAGCCCCAGCATTTT. The chain employs TRBV1 and TRBJ1-5; the table's D gene call, TRBD1, was not cross checked with the DNA. TRBV1 is an annotated pseudogene. The CDR3 extends over 16 amino acids.

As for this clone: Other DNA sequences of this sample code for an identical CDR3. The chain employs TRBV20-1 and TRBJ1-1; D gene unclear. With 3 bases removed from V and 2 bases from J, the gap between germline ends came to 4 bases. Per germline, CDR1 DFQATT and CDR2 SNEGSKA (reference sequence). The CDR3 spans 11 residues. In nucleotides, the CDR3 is TGCAGTGCTAGCCTTAACACTGAAGCTTTCTTT. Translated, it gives CSASLNTEAFF.

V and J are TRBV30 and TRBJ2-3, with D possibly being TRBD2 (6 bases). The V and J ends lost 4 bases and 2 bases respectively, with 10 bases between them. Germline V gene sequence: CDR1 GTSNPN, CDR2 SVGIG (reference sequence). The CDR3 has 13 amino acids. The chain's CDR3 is CAWNSGYTDTQYF. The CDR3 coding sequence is TGTGCCTGGAACAGCGGGTACACAGATACGCAGTATTTT.

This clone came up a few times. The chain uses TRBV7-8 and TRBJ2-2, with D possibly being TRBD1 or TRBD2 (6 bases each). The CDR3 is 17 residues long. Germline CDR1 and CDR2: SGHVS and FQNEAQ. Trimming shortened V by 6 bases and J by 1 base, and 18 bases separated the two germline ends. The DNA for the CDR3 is TGTGCCAGCAGTTTTCGGTGGGGGGCAAAGAACACCGGGGAGCTGTTTTTT. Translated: CASSFRWGAKNTGELFF.

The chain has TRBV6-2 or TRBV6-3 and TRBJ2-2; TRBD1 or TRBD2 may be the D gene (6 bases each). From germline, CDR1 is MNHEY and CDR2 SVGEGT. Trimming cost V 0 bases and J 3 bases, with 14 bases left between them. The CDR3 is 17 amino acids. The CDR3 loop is CASSYSAGGGDTGELFF. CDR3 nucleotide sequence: TGTGCCAGCAGTTACTCGGCAGGAGGGGGAGACACCGGGGAGCTGTTTTTT.

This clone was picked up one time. The CDR3 here is CASSEQDSMNTEAFF. The CDR3 nucleotides are TGTGCCAGCAGCGAACAGGATTCAATGAACACTGAAGCTTTCTTT. The chain recombines TRBV7-9 with TRBJ1-1; a weak D match, TRBD1 (5 bases). V lost 5 bases and J lost 0, with 13 bases in between. The germline CDR1 and CDR2 sequences are SEHNR and FQNEAQ (reference sequence). CDR3 length: 15 residues.

The CDR3 loop is CASSEGRRTEAFF. The CDR3 DNA reads TGTGCCAGCAGTGAAGGTCGGCGGACTGAAGCTTTCTTT. The chain has TRBV6-1 and TRBJ1-1; no reliable D call. The germline CDR1 and CDR2 sequences are MNHNS and SASEGT. CDR3 length: 13 amino acids. Trimming removed 1 base from V and 5 bases from J, with 8 bases in between.